These 28 T cell receptor beta chains were all obtained from the same sample, sequenced in a study of T cell responses to AZD1222 COVID-19 vaccine. Sequencing was performed with immunoSEQ multiplex PCR; in TCRdb, only in-frame clones are kept and a portion is missing. The sample lists 120,000 or so clones; 88% were seen once. The sequencing used peripheral blood, collected on day 0 of AZD1222 vaccination. The receptor set was obtained from an adult in good health.

This clone came up once. The chain couples TRBV7-8 to TRBJ2-6, with D perhaps given as TRBD1 or TRBD2 (5 bases each). The CDR3 contains 16 residues. Trimming took off 5 bases at V and 0 bases at J, with 11 bases between the two ends. CDR1 and CDR2 from the germline V gene are SGHVS and FQNEAQ. The CDR3 bases are TGTGCCAGCAGCGAGAGGGGCCTCTCTGGGGCCAACGTCCTGACTTTC. Translating gives CASSERGLSGANVLTF.

The chain links TRBV6-1 to TRBJ2-7; possible D gene TRBD2, 5 bases. Germline assignment: CDR1 MNHNS and CDR2 SASEGT. This CDR3 contains 14 residues. V lost 3 bases and J 3 bases, leaving 12 bases between the germline ends. CDR3 in DNA: TGTGCCAGCAGTGACCATCGTGGACTCTACGAGCAGTACTTC. Amino acid sequence: CASSDHRGLYEQYF.

The gene calls are TRBV3-1 (or the pseudogene TRBV3-2) and TRBJ2-1, with 10 bases fitting TRBD1. The CDR3 covers 14 residues. From germline, CDR1 is LGHDT and CDR2 YNNKEL (reference sequence). After removal of 2 bases from V and 9 bases from J, the junction contained 4 bases not matched to a gene. The CDR3 coding sequence is TGTGCCAGCAGCCAAAGACAGGGGGCGAGTGAGCAGTTCTTC. Its translation: CASSQRQGASEQFF.

The V gene is TRBV5-1, the J gene TRBJ2-2, with 8 bases that match TRBD1. CDR1 and CDR2 from the germline V gene are SGHRS and YFSETQ. CDR3 length: 16 residues. Germline trimming cut 4 bases from V and 1 base from J; bases unmatched to any gene: 6. The CDR3 DNA sequence: TGCGCCAGCAGCCTCCAGGGACAGGTGAACACCGGGGAGCTGTTTTTT. Its protein product is CASSLQGQVNTGELFF.

V usage is TRBV3-1 (or the pseudogene TRBV3-2) and J usage is TRBJ2-5, with TRBD2 matching over 15 bases. V was clipped by 0 bases and J by 6 bases; unmatched bases: 11. The CDR3 is made up of 19 amino acids. Germline V lookup: CDR1 LGHDT, CDR2 YNNKEL (reference sequence). CDR3: CASSQDPGGLAGGPKTQYF. The CDR3, as DNA: TGTGCCAGCAGCCAAGATCCGGGAGGACTAGCGGGGGGGCCGAAGACCCAGTACTTC.

The count of this clone is one. The chain combines TRBV7-2 with TRBJ1-2, with 8 bases that match TRBD1. The germline V gene has CDR1 SGHTA and CDR2 FQGNSA. After removal of 5 bases from V and 5 bases from J, the junction contained 10 bases not matched to a gene. The CDR3 sequence is 15 residues long. For the CDR3, the DNA is TGTGCCAGCAGCATCACGACAGGGGTCGAGTATGGCTACACCTTC. Translating gives CASSITTGVEYGYTF.

The chain recombines TRBV7-2 with TRBJ1-1; unclear D gene. CDR3 length: 11 amino acids. Trimming pared 1 base from V and 7 bases from J, leaving 4 bases between. CDR1 and CDR2 (germline): SGHTA, FQGNSA. CDR3 coding DNA: TGTGCCAGCAGCTTAGGAGGTGAAGCTTTCTTT. This gives the protein CASSLGGEAFF.

The chain carries TRBV5-5 and TRBJ1-5; 9 bases map to TRBD1. The CDR3 length is 15 residues. Germline V gives CDR1 SGHKS, CDR2 YYEKEE (reference sequence). With 4 bases clipped from V and 1 base from J, the junction kept 3 bases outside the gene matches. CDR3 loop: CASSRGQGSNQPQHF. In DNA, the CDR3 is TGTGCCAGCAGCCGGGGACAGGGAAGCAATCAGCCCCAGCATTTT.

The chain carries TRBV7-8 and TRBJ1-1; D uncertain. Germline loops: CDR1 SGHVS, CDR2 FQNEAQ. The CDR3 is 13 amino acids. V lost 5 bases, J lost 4 bases, and 11 bases lay in between. Here the CDR3 reads CASSPSLSTEAFF. CDR3 nucleotides: TGTGCCAGCAGCCCATCCCTCAGCACTGAAGCTTTCTTT.

The J gene is TRBJ1-4, the V gene TRBV15, with a possible D match to TRBD1 (6 bases). Trimming stripped 1 base from V and 5 bases from J, with 8 bases between. In germline, CDR1 is LNHNV, CDR2 YYDKDF (reference sequence). The CDR3 is 14 amino acids. Here the CDR3 reads CATSRGTVNEKLFF. The CDR3 nucleotides are TGTGCCACCAGCAGAGGGACAGTAAATGAAAAACTGTTTTTT.

The rearrangement joins TRBV6-2 or TRBV6-3 to TRBJ1-1; D unresolved. V was cut by 2 bases and J by 8 bases, with 6 bases left in between. Germline V gene data show CDR1 as MNHEY and CDR2 as SVGEGT. This CDR3 is 11 amino acids long. CDR3 residues: CASSYGREAFF. DNA of the CDR3: TGTGCCAGCAGTTACGGTAGGGAAGCTTTCTTT.

The chain recombines TRBV18 with TRBJ2-3, with 7 bases that match TRBD1. V gave up 4 bases and J gave up 3 bases; unmatched junction bases: 4. CDR1 is KGHSH and CDR2 is LQKENI in the germline V gene. The CDR3 consists of 14 residues. This chain's CDR3 is CASSLETGTDTQYF. The CDR3 nucleotides read TGTGCCAGCTCACTCGAGACAGGGACAGATACGCAGTATTTT.

The V and J genes are TRBV18 and TRBJ1-5; 8 nucleotides match TRBD1. V shed 6 bases, J shed 3 bases, and the junction held 4 bases outside the gene matches. CDR1 and CDR2 from the germline V gene are KGHSH and LQKENI. The CDR3 is made up of 14 amino acids. This CDR3 reads CASSRTGNNQPQHF. CDR3 sequence (DNA): TGTGCCAGCTCCCGGACAGGGAACAATCAGCCCCAGCATTTT.

The chain joins TRBV7-2 to TRBJ2-7; TRBD1 aligns across 8 bases. V lost 8 bases and J lost 2; bases outside the gene matches: 8. CDR3 length: 14 residues. Germline V CDR1 and CDR2: SGHTA, FQGNSA. DNA for the CDR3: TGTGCCAGCGCTGACCGGACAGGGACCTACGAGCAGTACTTC. It translates to CASADRTGTYEQYF.

This chain uses TRBV6-2 or TRBV6-3 with TRBJ1-6; D is uncertain. Germline assignment: CDR1 MNHEY and CDR2 SVGEGT. This CDR3 region has 14 residues. The V end was cut by 6 bases, the J end by 5 bases, with 11 bases between. As DNA, the CDR3 is TGTGCCAGCAGCCGACGACAAGATAATTCACCCCTCCACTTT. It specifies CASSRRQDNSPLHF.

The V and J genes are TRBV7-9 and TRBJ1-4, with D uncertain. CDR1 is SEHNR and CDR2 is FQNEAQ in the germline V gene (reference sequence). This CDR3 has 12 amino acids. Trimming took 1 base from V and 13 from J, leaving 10 bases between them. This chain's CDR3 is CASSLDSRLLFF. The DNA for the CDR3 is TGTGCCAGCAGCTTAGATAGTCGGCTACTGTTTTTT.

This clone came up a few times. This rearrangement joins TRBV28 to TRBJ2-7; possibly TRBD2 for D (6 bases). Germline CDR1 reads MDHEN; CDR2 reads SYDVKM. The CDR3 is 18 amino acids. The V gene lost 3 bases and the J gene lost 2 bases, with 23 bases spanning the gap. CDR3 DNA sequence: TGTGCCAGCAGTTTTAGTAGCGGACTCGGGACGACCGCCTACGAGCAGTACTTC. Its protein is CASSFSSGLGTTAYEQYF.

This clone was recorded once. This chain connects TRBV14 to TRBJ2-7; unclear D gene. This CDR3 contains 14 residues. V was trimmed by 0 bases and J by 2 bases, leaving 8 bases between them. Germline CDR1 is SGHDN and CDR2 is FVKESK. CDR3 sequence: CASSQDRWPYEQYF. The CDR3 region has the DNA TGTGCCAGCAGCCAAGATCGGTGGCCCTACGAGCAGTACTTC.

This clone was detected a few times. Here the CDR3 reads CASSQDPTSAEQYF. The CDR3 region has the DNA TGCGCCAGCAGCCAAGATCCCACTAGCGCCGAGCAGTACTTC. V and J are TRBV4-3 and TRBJ2-7, with 7 bases that match TRBD2. CDR1 is LGHNA and CDR2 is YSLEER in the germline V gene. The CDR3 totals 14 residues. Trimming at V came to 0 bases and at J to 6 bases, leaving 5 bases not matched to a gene.

This sequence joins TRBV11-3 and TRBJ2-7; D is ambiguous. The CDR3 runs 13 residues. Germline V gene sequence: CDR1 SGHNT, CDR2 YENEEA. With 5 bases removed from V and 0 bases from J, the gap between germline ends came to 8 bases. The CDR3 spells CASSTRASYEQYF. CDR3 sequence (DNA): TGTGCCAGCAGCACCCGGGCCTCCTACGAGCAGTACTTC.

The chain links TRBV3-1 (or the pseudogene TRBV3-2) to TRBJ2-7, with 8 bases fitting TRBD1. Germline CDR1 is LGHDT and CDR2 is YNNKEL (reference sequence). The trim removed 4 bases at V and 5 bases at J, leaving 4 bases unmatched. This CDR3 is 13 amino acids long. The CDR3 spells CASSPTDRDEQYF. The CDR3 nucleotides are TGTGCCAGCAGCCCAACGGACAGGGACGAGCAGTACTTC.

V is TRBV27 and J is TRBJ1-5; 8 bases map to TRBD1. V dropped 5 bases and J dropped 7; count of bases not matched to a gene: 4. From germline, CDR1 is MNHEY and CDR2 SMNVEV (reference sequence). CDR3 length: 13 residues. CDR3 residues: CASSVDRGQPQHF. The CDR3 nucleotides are TGTGCCAGCAGTGTCGACAGGGGACAGCCCCAGCATTTT.

This chain joins TRBV6-5 and TRBJ1-1; no clear D. Trimming took off 8 bases at V and 1 base at J, with 11 bases between the two ends. This CDR3 spans 13 amino acids. The V gene's germline CDR1 is MNHEY and CDR2 SVGAGI. As DNA, the CDR3 is TGTGCCAGCCACTCGTGGTCGAACACTGAAGCTTTCTTT. Protein sequence: CASHSWSNTEAFF.

By proportion, this clone is medium-sized (0.01 to 0.1%). The chain carries TRBV7-8 and TRBJ1-5; D remains unclear. The length of the CDR3 is 15 residues. V lost 3 bases and J lost 6, with 15 bases in between. From germline, CDR1 is SGHVS and CDR2 FQNEAQ. CDR3 sequence: CASSFNSGKGQPQHF. CDR3 bases: TGTGCCAGCAGCTTTAATAGCGGAAAAGGTCAGCCCCAGCATTTT.

CDR3 sequence reads: CASSMMYGPMSEAFF. The CDR3 region has the DNA TGTGCCAGTAGTATGATGTACGGGCCGATGTCTGAAGCTTTCTTT. The rearrangement uses TRBV19 and TRBJ1-1; D ambiguous. V dropped 3 bases and J dropped 6 bases, with 17 bases sitting between them. Germline loops: CDR1 LNHDA, CDR2 SQIVND (reference sequence). The CDR3 runs to 15 residues.

The chain employs TRBV4-1 and TRBJ1-1; no reliable D call. Looked up from germline, CDR1 is MGHRA and CDR2 is YSYEKL. Trimming stripped 0 bases from V and 4 bases from J, with 6 bases between. The CDR3 has 13 amino acids. CDR3 protein: CASSQDRITEAFF. The CDR3 coding sequence is TGCGCCAGCAGCCAAGATAGGATCACTGAAGCTTTCTTT.

V is TRBV4-3 and J is TRBJ2-3; D could derive from TRBD1 or TRBD2 (6 bases each). CDR1 is LGHNA and CDR2 is YSLEER in the germline V gene. V was cut by 1 base and J by 9 bases, with 8 bases left in between. The length of the CDR3 is 12 residues. CDR3 in DNA: TGCGCCAGCAGCCAAGCCGGGGGCACGCAGTATTTT. This translates into CASSQAGGTQYF.

This chain joins TRBV6-5 and TRBJ2-1, with D possibly being TRBD1 (6 bases). The CDR3 loop spans 15 amino acids. The V and J ends lost 4 bases and 0 bases respectively, with 10 bases between them. CDR1 and CDR2 (germline): MNHEY, SVGAGI. CDR3 nucleotide sequence: TGTGCCAGCAGTTTGGACAGTTTCTCCTACAATGAGCAGTTCTTC. Its translation: CASSLDSFSYNEQFF.